This T cell receptor (beta chain) was profiled in a study of blood T cells in healthy people across ages. Next came a second PCR, run for roughly 6 to 11 cycles, which used a sample-barcoded 5' primer along with a J-beta primer mix. TCRdb reanalysed the 5' RACE reads using MiXCR and keeps one entry per CDR3 protein. Here the sample spans about a million distinct CDR3 sequences, around 46% being singletons. Whole-study findings and limits: The study could not conclusively compare naive and antigen-experienced cells, given its unsorted PBMCs. Expanded clonotype changes were possibly confounded by unknown donor CMV status. A strong correlation was seen between TCR beta diversity and naive T cell percentage. In older individuals, TCR beta diversity per million T cells was lower, falling roughly linearly with age.

Concerning this clonotype itself: Its antigen is not identified.

Trimming pared 0 bases from V and 2 bases from J, leaving 17 bases between. The CDR3 totals 17 residues. Germline assignment: CDR1 MGHRA and CDR2 YSYEKL. The clonotype was recovered from a man aged 25-40 years in good health. Sequenced input: blood. The chain has TRBV4-1 and TRBJ2-7; TRBD2 is a possible D gene (7 bases). This CDR3 is CASSQDEGGGLPYEQYF. For the CDR3, the DNA is TGCGCCAGCAGCCAAGATGAAGGCGGGGGCCTTCCCTACGAGCAGTACTTC.